The 26 T cell receptor beta chains given below trace back to one sample, sequenced in a study of technical replicates of blood from a few donors. TCRdb keeps only in-frame clones here, not all; method: immunoSEQ multiplex PCR. The table lists some 76,000 clones, almost 99% of them singletons. The sequenced sample consisted of T cells isolated from PBMCs. All receptors derive from a human donor in good health.

The chain carries TRBV30 and TRBJ1-3; D call uncertain. Germline assignment: CDR1 GTSNPN and CDR2 SVGIG (reference sequence). CDR3 length: 14 amino acids. Trimming left V 6 bases short and J 0 bases short, with 12 bases between. This CDR3 reads CACRRTFSGNTIYF. The CDR3 DNA is TGTGCCTGTAGACGGACTTTCTCTGGAAACACCATATATTTT.

V and J are TRBV5-6 and TRBJ1-2; D unclear. The V gene's germline CDR1 is SGHDT and CDR2 YYEEEE. The CDR3 has 12 residues. The germline V and J ends were trimmed by 0 bases and 8 bases, with 8 bases remaining between them. CDR3 DNA sequence: TGTGCCAGCAGCTTGGGACTCTGGGGCTACACCTTC. Protein: CASSLGLWGYTF.

Comments on this clone: The same CDR3 arises from other DNA sequences in this sample as well. V is TRBV2 and J is TRBJ2-7, with 9 nucleotides matching TRBD2. With 6 bases clipped from V and 5 bases from J, the junction kept 8 bases outside the gene matches. The CDR3 covers 14 residues. Germline V lookup: CDR1 SNHLY, CDR2 FYNNEI. The CDR3 DNA reads as TGTGCCAGCAGGACGGCGGGAGGGAATGACGAGCAGTACTTC. Its translation: CASRTAGGNDEQYF.

This chain joins TRBV25-1 and TRBJ1-1; D call uncertain. Per the germline V gene, CDR1 is MGHDK and CDR2 is SYGVNS. The length of the CDR3 is 12 residues. V lost 6 bases and J lost 4, with 9 bases in between. DNA for the CDR3: TGTGCCAGCAGGTCAGTTGTCACTGAAGCTTTCTTT. Translation: CASRSVVTEAFF.

The chain links TRBV2 to TRBJ1-5; D remains ambiguous. Deletions cut 2 bases from V and 7 bases from J, with 12 bases between. This CDR3 has 14 amino acids. CDR1 and CDR2 from the germline V gene are SNHLY and FYNNEI. CDR3 in DNA: TGTGCCAGCAGTGAAATAAGCGAGAGCCAGCCCCAGCATTTT. Its translation: CASSEISESQPQHF.

The V and J genes are TRBV7-9 and TRBJ2-5, with 7 bases aligning to TRBD1. Germline CDR1 and CDR2: SEHNR and FQNEAQ (reference sequence). The CDR3 is made up of 14 amino acids. Trimming took 2 bases from V and 1 from J; bases not matched to a gene: 1. The CDR3 DNA reads as TGTGCCAGCAGCTTAAACAGGGGCCAAGAGACCCAGTACTTC. It specifies CASSLNRGQETQYF.

The V gene is TRBV5-6, the J gene TRBJ2-5; D is possibly TRBD2 (6 bases). Trimming pared 1 base from V and 5 bases from J, leaving 15 bases between. The germline CDR1 and CDR2 sequences are SGHDT and YYEEEE. The CDR3 is made up of 15 amino acids. The CDR3 bases are TGTGCCAGCAGCTTGTCGTACGCTGGGGGGGAGACCCAGTACTTC. It yields the protein CASSLSYAGGETQYF.

This chain connects TRBV7-9 to TRBJ2-6; D possibly corresponds to TRBD1 (6 bases). Per germline, CDR1 SEHNR and CDR2 FQNEAQ (reference sequence). This CDR3 comprises 16 residues. Trimming pared 6 bases from V and 4 bases from J, leaving 16 bases between. The CDR3 DNA reads TGTGCCAGCAGTAGAGAGGGGGAGTCAGGGGCCAACGTCCTGACTTTC. Its translation: CASSREGESGANVLTF.

V usage is TRBV5-1 and J usage is TRBJ2-1, with 7 nucleotides matching TRBD2. The trim removed 1 base at V and 4 bases at J, leaving 5 bases unmatched. The CDR3 has 15 amino acids. The germline CDR1 and CDR2 sequences are SGHRS and YFSETQ. For the CDR3, the DNA is TGCGCCAGCAGCTTGCGGGAGGCCACGTACAATGAGCAGTTCTTC. Amino acids: CASSLREATYNEQFF.

This chain connects TRBV6-5 to TRBJ1-2; TRBD1 is a possible D gene (6 bases). The CDR3 runs to 13 residues. CDR1 is MNHEY and CDR2 is SVGAGI in the germline V gene. Trimming left V 6 bases short and J 10 bases short, with 18 bases between. CDR3 coding DNA: TGTGCCAGCAGATTAGACAGGATTGAACCCTACACCTTC. Encoded protein: CASRLDRIEPYTF.

This chain uses TRBV6-7 with TRBJ2-7; D is undetermined. TRBV6-7 is known as an ORF, though its function is uncertain. The V end lost 10 bases, the J end lost 12 bases, and 13 bases lay between the germline ends. This CDR3 comprises 9 residues. CDR3 amino acids: CAIERGRYF. CDR3 coding DNA: TGTGCCATCGAGAGAGGTCGGTACTTC.

The V gene is TRBV6-5, the J gene TRBJ2-2; 8 nucleotides align to TRBD2. Germline CDR1 is MNHEY and CDR2 is SVGAGI. The CDR3 runs to 15 residues. With V trimmed by 7 bases and J by 7 bases, 11 bases remained unmatched. The CDR3 region is CASISTKREFGELFF. CDR3 sequence (DNA): TGTGCCAGCATTTCCACCAAGCGGGAGTTCGGGGAGCTGTTTTTT.

This sequence joins TRBV6-5 and TRBJ1-2; D remains unclear. Trimming took off 6 bases at V and 5 bases at J, with 13 bases between the two ends. The length of the CDR3 is 13 residues. CDR1 is MNHEY, CDR2 SVGAGI, per germline. CDR3 region: CASSRPRTYGYTF. CDR3 bases: TGTGCCAGCAGCCGACCGAGGACTTATGGCTACACCTTC.

The chain is built from TRBV7-6 and TRBJ2-7; 8 bases line up with TRBD2. Germline-derived CDR1 and CDR2 are SGHVS and FNYEAQ. V was pared by 1 base and J by 5 bases, with 4 bases of the junction left unmatched. The CDR3 contains 14 residues. The CDR3 DNA reads TGTGCCAGCAGCTTAGTATATAGCGGGGACGAGCAGTACTTC. Its protein is CASSLVYSGDEQYF.

This clone was seen once. The V gene is TRBV27, the J gene TRBJ1-1; possibly TRBD1 for D (6 bases). V was shortened by 6 bases and J by 5 bases, with 10 bases between the two germline ends. In germline, CDR1 is MNHEY, CDR2 SMNVEV (reference sequence). The CDR3 totals 12 residues. The CDR3 protein is CASRQGGTEAFF. DNA for the CDR3: TGTGCCAGCAGACAGGGAGGGACTGAAGCTTTCTTT.

This chain connects TRBV2 to TRBJ1-2; no definite D call. Germline loops: CDR1 SNHLY, CDR2 FYNNEI. The CDR3 extends over 14 amino acids. Trimming pared 3 bases from V and 8 bases from J, leaving 16 bases between. CDR3 nucleotides: TGTGCCAGCAGTGAGGAGGGTCGGGCCGTGGGCTACACCTTC. It is translated as CASSEEGRAVGYTF.

The chain employs TRBV11-2 and TRBJ2-7; possible D gene TRBD2, 5 bases. The CDR3 spans 15 residues. Germline CDR1 reads SGHAT; CDR2 reads FQNNGV. The ends were cut back, 5 bases at V and 2 bases at J, with 16 bases in the middle. This CDR3 is CASSPSAALTYEQYF. In nucleotides, the CDR3 is TGTGCCAGCAGCCCCTCAGCGGCCCTGACCTACGAGCAGTACTTC. The complete variable domain, with remaining parts taken from reference TRBV11-2 and TRBJ2-7, reads EAGVAQSPRYKIIEKRQSVAFWCNPISGHATLYWYQQILGQGPKLLIQFQNNGVVDDSQLPKDRFSAERLKGVDSTLKIQPAKLEDSAVYLCASSPSAALTYEQYFGPGTRLTVT.

The chain uses TRBV9 and TRBJ2-1; 8 bases agree with TRBD2. V dropped 0 bases and J dropped 2; count of bases not matched to a gene: 1. The CDR3 covers 15 residues. The germline V gene has CDR1 SGDLS and CDR2 YYNGEE. Here the CDR3 reads CASSVGSGAYNEQFF. CDR3 nucleotides: TGTGCCAGCAGCGTAGGTAGCGGGGCCTACAATGAGCAGTTCTTC.

The V and J genes are TRBV30 and TRBJ2-3; 12 nucleotides match TRBD2. The ends lost 2 bases at V and 5 bases at J; junction bases unmatched: 8. The CDR3 runs 16 residues. Germline V gene lookup returns CDR1 GTSNPN and CDR2 SVGIG (reference sequence). CDR3 sequence (DNA): TGTGCCTGGAGTCAACCGACTAGCGGGAGTGGAGATACGCAGTATTTT. Translation gives CAWSQPTSGSGDTQYF.

The rearrangement uses TRBV28 and TRBJ1-5, with 11 bases identical to TRBD1. Trimming cost V 5 bases and J 6 bases; bases outside gene matches: 9. CDR3 length equals 16 residues. Germline V gene data show CDR1 as MDHEN and CDR2 as SYDVKM. Written as DNA, the CDR3 is TGTGCCAGCAGTATCCCCGGGACAGGGGGAGCTCAGCCCCAGCATTTT. It encodes CASSIPGTGGAQPQHF.

This clone showed up just once. The chain joins TRBV2 to TRBJ2-3; TRBD2 matches at 10 bases. Germline trimming cut 0 bases from V and 8 bases from J; bases unmatched to any gene: 5. Germline CDR1 and CDR2: SNHLY and FYNNEI. The CDR3 loop spans 15 amino acids. The CDR3 DNA sequence: TGTGCCAGCAGTGAAGCGCACCTAGCGGGAGCTACGCAGTATTTT. Its translation: CASSEAHLAGATQYF.

This sequence joins TRBV6-1 and TRBJ2-4; possibly TRBD1 for D (6 bases). The CDR3 runs 13 residues. Germline CDR1 and CDR2: MNHNS and SASEGT. Trimming cost V 3 bases and J 9 bases, with 12 bases left between them. The CDR3 loop is CASSEDRRSIQYF. The CDR3, as DNA: TGTGCCAGCAGTGAGGACAGAAGGTCCATTCAGTACTTC.

This clone occurred once. The rearrangement joins TRBV4-3 to TRBJ2-1; possible D gene TRBD2, 5 bases. Per germline, CDR1 LGHNA and CDR2 YSLEER. V gave up 0 bases and J gave up 7 bases, with 13 bases separating them. This CDR3 has 15 amino acids. CDR3 DNA: TGCGCCAGCAGCCAAGATCGAGGGTCGATAAATGAGCAGTTCTTC. Protein: CASSQDRGSINEQFF.

The V gene is TRBV18, the J gene TRBJ2-1; TRBD2 matches 10 bases. V was pared by 11 bases and J by 7 bases, with 8 bases of the junction left unmatched. The CDR3 consists of 13 residues. Germline values: CDR1 KGHSH, CDR2 LQKENI. In DNA, the CDR3 is TGTGCCTCCTTAGCGGGAGGAGTTAATGAGCAGTTCTTC. This gives the protein CASLAGGVNEQFF.

The chain combines TRBV5-1 with TRBJ1-4; 9 nucleotides agree with TRBD1. This CDR3 has 14 amino acids. Unmatched junction bases numbered 4, after V lost 4 bases and J lost 6 bases. Germline loops: CDR1 SGHRS, CDR2 YFSETQ. The CDR3 sequence: CASSRDRVDEKLFF. CDR3 DNA sequence: TGCGCCAGCAGCAGGGACAGGGTAGATGAAAAACTGTTTTTT.

This clone was recorded only once. CDR3 protein: CASNFTSGINNEQFF. The DNA of the CDR3 is TGTGCCAGCAACTTTACTAGCGGGATTAACAATGAGCAGTTCTTC. The chain is built from TRBV7-3 and TRBJ2-1, with 10 bases lining up with TRBD2. Germline V gives CDR1 SGHTA, CDR2 FQGTGA. The CDR3 extends over 15 amino acids. Trimming removed 7 bases from V and 5 bases from J; junction bases left unmatched: 8.